These T cell receptor beta chains were read from a single sample in a study of shared clonotypes between healthy human individuals. Sequenced by immunoSEQ multiplex PCR; TCRdb stores in-frame clones only, minus some. Here the sample spans about 610,000 clones, roughly 97% being singletons. Sequencing was carried out using naive CD4+ T cells sorted from blood. The receptors stem from a woman aged 25 to 39 in good health. Both conserved end residues are part of each CDR3. The D gene is left open where the match is weak. Clone size is not always given. Where it is, it says once, few, many or a class for expanded clones.

clone size	D gene	V gene	J gene	CDR3 protein	CDR3 DNA
NA	TRBD2	TRBV10-2	TRBJ2-2	CASWTRSDTGELFF	TGCGCCAGCTGGACTAGGTCGGACACCGGGGAGCTGTTTTTT
NA	NA	TRBV28	TRBJ1-5	CASSFGNQPQHF	TGTGCCAGCAGTTTTGGCAATCAGCCCCAGCATTTT
once	TRBD2	TRBV19	TRBJ2-5	CASSLTSGRVETQYF	TGTGCCAGTAGTCTCACTAGCGGGAGGGTTGAGACCCAGTACTTC
NA	NA	TRBV28	TRBJ2-3	CASSLPRDTQYF	TGTGCCAGCAGTCTCCCGAGGGATACGCAGTATTTT
NA	TRBD1	TRBV5-1	TRBJ2-5	CASSLGPGGQETQYF	TGCGCCAGCAGCTTGGGCCCAGGGGGACAAGAGACCCAGTACTTC
NA	NA	TRBV4-1	TRBJ2-7	CASSQGIVRLKAQYF	TGCGCCAGCAGCCAAGGTATCGTCAGGTTAAAAGCGCAGTACTTC
NA	TRBD1	TRBV28	TRBJ2-1	CASSQRQGAQFF	TGTGCCAGCAGCCAAAGACAGGGAGCGCAGTTCTTC
NA	NA	TRBV5-4	TRBJ2-1	CASSFQGRISYNEQFF	TGTGCCAGCAGCTTCCAGGGGCGCATCTCCTACAATGAGCAGTTCTTC
NA	NA	TRBV28	TRBJ2-2	CASSPNTGELFF	TGTGCCAGCAGCCCGAACACCGGGGAGCTGTTTTTT
NA	TRBD1	TRBV29-1	TRBJ1-2	CSVDLERQGFHGYTF	TGCAGCGTTGACCTTGAGAGACAGGGGTTCCATGGCTACACCTTC
NA	TRBD2	TRBV7-9	TRBJ2-7	CATLAGGPEQYF	TGTGCCACCCTAGCGGGAGGGCCCGAGCAGTACTTC
NA	TRBD1	TRBV7-9	TRBJ1-1	CASSTGQGVVTEAFF	TGTGCCAGCAGCACGGGACAGGGGGTTGTCACTGAAGCTTTCTTT
NA	NA	TRBV9	TRBJ1-5	CASSVEGKGGPGQPQHF	TGTGCCAGCAGCGTAGAGGGCAAGGGTGGGCCGGGTCAGCCCCAGCATTTT
NA	NA	TRBV5-8	TRBJ1-4	CASSLAEGTMGEKLFF	TGTGCCAGCAGCTTGGCTGAGGGGACTATGGGTGAAAAACTGTTTTTT
NA	NA	TRBV4-2	TRBJ2-7	CASSQDWAYEQYF	TGTGCCAGCAGCCAAGATTGGGCCTACGAGCAGTACTTC
NA	NA	TRBV28	TRBJ2-7	CASSLSPWRSSYEQYF	TGTGCCAGCAGTTTATCCCCATGGAGAAGCTCCTACGAGCAGTACTTC
once	NA	TRBV7-2	TRBJ2-3	CASSFRTGTDTQYF	TGTGCCAGCAGCTTCCGGACAGGCACAGATACGCAGTATTTT
NA	TRBD1	TRBV18	TRBJ2-7	CASSPQGVRMGYEQYF	TGTGCCAGCTCACCCCAGGGGGTGCGGATGGGCTACGAGCAGTACTTC
NA	NA	TRBV11-2	TRBJ2-7	CASSLDPSSYEQYF	TGTGCCAGCAGCTTAGACCCTAGTTCCTACGAGCAGTACTTC
NA	NA	TRBV7-2	TRBJ2-7	CASSLGGGMVYEQYF	TGTGCCAGCAGCTTAGGTGGCGGGATGGTATACGAGCAGTACTTC
NA	NA	TRBV11-2	TRBJ2-1	CASSGRLRASSYNEQFF	TGTGCCAGCAGCGGCCGCCTGAGGGCTAGCTCCTACAATGAGCAGTTCTTC
NA	NA	TRBV7-9	TRBJ2-5	CASSPPHGGTQYF	TGTGCCAGCAGCCCCCCCCACGGTGGGACCCAGTACTTC
NA	TRBD2	TRBV7-2	TRBJ2-5	CASSTRTSGSYETQYF	TGTGCCAGCAGCACTCGGACTAGCGGGAGCTATGAGACCCAGTACTTC
NA	NA	TRBV7-8	TRBJ2-1	CASSLGPGDEQFF	TGTGCCAGCAGCTTAGGTCCGGGAGATGAGCAGTTCTTC
NA	NA	TRBV28	TRBJ1-1	CASSLRNGLGAFF	TGTGCCAGCAGTTTAAGAAACGGACTAGGAGCTTTCTTT
NA	NA	TRBV5-1	TRBJ2-1	CASSLGVSQSYNEQFF	TGCGCCAGCAGCTTAGGGGTAAGTCAATCCTACAATGAGCAGTTCTTC
NA	TRBD1	TRBV10-3	TRBJ1-3	CAISERGQGKYTIYF	TGTGCCATCAGTGAGAGGGGACAGGGAAAGTACACCATATATTTT